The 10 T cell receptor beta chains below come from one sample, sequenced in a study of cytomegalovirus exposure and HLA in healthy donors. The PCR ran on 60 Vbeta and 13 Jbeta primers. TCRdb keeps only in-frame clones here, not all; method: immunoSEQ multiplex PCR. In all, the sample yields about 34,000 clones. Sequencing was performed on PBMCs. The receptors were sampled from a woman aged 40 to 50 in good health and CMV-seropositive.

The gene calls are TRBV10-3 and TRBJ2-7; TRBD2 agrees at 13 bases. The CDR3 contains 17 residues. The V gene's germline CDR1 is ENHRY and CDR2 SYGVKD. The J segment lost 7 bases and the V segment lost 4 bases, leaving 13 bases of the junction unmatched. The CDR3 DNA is TGTGCCATCAGTGGTTTATTGGGACTAGCGGGACTATCTGAGCAGTACTTC. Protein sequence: CAISGLLGLAGLSEQYF.

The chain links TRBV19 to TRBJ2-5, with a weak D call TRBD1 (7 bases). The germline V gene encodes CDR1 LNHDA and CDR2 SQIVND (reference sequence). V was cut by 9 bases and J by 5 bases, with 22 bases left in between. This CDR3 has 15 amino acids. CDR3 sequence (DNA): TGTGCCAGAAGACAGGGAGGATCCTCCTGGGAGACCCAGTACTTC. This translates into CARRQGGSSWETQYF. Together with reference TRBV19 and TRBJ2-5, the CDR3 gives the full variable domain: DGGITQSPKYLFRKEGQNVTLSCEQNLNHDAMYWYRQDPGQGLRLIYYSQIVNDFQKGDIAEGYSVSREKKESFPLTVTSAQKNPTAFYLCARRQGGSSWETQYFGPGTRLLVL.

The CDR3 loop is CASSTTRTGGNTIYF. The CDR3 DNA reads TGTGCCAGCAGTACGACAAGGACAGGTGGAAACACCATATATTTT. The chain recombines TRBV6-5 with TRBJ1-3, with 7 bases matching TRBD1. CDR1 MNHEY and CDR2 SVGAGI come from the germline V gene. The CDR3 has 15 amino acids. V dropped 5 bases and J dropped 3; count of bases not matched to a gene: 7.

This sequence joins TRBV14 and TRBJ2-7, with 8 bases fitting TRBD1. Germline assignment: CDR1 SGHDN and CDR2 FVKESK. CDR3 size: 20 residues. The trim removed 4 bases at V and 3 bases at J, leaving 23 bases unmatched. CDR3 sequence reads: CASSRPLRDRISSRDYEQYF. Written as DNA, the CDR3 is TGTGCCAGCAGCCGACCCCTACGGGACAGGATCTCAAGTCGCGACTACGAGCAGTACTTC.

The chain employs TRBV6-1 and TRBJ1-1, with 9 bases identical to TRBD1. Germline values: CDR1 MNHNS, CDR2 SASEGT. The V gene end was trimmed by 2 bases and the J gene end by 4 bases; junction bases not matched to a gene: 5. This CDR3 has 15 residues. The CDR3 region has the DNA TGTGCCAGCAGTGAATCATTGGACAGGGGCACTGAAGCTTTCTTT. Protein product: CASSESLDRGTEAFF.

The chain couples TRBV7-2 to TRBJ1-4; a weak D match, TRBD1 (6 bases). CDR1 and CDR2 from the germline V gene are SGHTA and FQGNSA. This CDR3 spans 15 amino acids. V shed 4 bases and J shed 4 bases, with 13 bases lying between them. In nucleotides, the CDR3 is TGTGCCAGCAGCTCAAGGGGGTACGGTAATGAAAAACTGTTTTTT. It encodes CASSSRGYGNEKLFF.

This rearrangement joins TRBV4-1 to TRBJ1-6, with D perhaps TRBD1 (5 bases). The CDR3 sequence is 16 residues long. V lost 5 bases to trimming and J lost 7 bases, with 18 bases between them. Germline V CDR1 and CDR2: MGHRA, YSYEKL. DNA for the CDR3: TGCGCCAGCAGCTACGACAGCACCCTCCTAAATTCACCCCTCCACTTT. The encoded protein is CASSYDSTLLNSPLHF.

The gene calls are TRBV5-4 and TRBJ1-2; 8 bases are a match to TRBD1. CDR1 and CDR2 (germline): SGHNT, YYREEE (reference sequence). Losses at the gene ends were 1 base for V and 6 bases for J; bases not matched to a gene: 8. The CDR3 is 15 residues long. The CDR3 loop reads CASSLPGQVADGYTF. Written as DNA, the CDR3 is TGTGCCAGCAGCTTGCCGGGACAGGTAGCGGATGGCTACACCTTC. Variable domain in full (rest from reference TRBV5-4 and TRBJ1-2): ETGVTQSPTHLIKTRGQQVTLRCSSQSGHNTVSWYQQALGQGPQFIFQYYREEENGRGNFPPRFSGLQFPNYSSELNVNALELDDSALYLCASSLPGQVADGYTFGSGTRLTVV.

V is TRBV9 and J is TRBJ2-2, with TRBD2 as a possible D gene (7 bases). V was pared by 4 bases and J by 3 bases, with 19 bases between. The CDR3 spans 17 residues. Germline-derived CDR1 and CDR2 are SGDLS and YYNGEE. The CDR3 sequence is CASSRRGGWVDTGELFF. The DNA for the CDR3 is TGTGCCAGCAGCCGAAGGGGGGGCTGGGTGGACACCGGGGAGCTGTTTTTT.

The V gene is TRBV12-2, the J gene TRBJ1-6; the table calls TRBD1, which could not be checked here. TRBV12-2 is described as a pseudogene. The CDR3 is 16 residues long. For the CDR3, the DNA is TGTGCAAGTCGCTTGGGAACAGGCGAAGCAAATTCACCCCTCCACTTT. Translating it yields CASRLGTGEANSPLHF.